These T cell receptor beta chains were read from a single sample in a study of blood T cell repertoires in COVID-19. The assay was immunoSEQ multiplex PCR, and TCRdb's table has in-frame clones only and misses some. Of 120,000 to 150,000 clones in the sample, about 81% are singletons; the top ten hold about 4%. The specimen was peripheral blood. The receptors stem from a woman over 75 with acute or convalescent COVID-19. The CDR3 runs from the conserved cysteine through the conserved F or W. D genes are given only for firm matches. For some rows the clone size is stated as once, few or many, or as a class when expanded; others skip it.

size	length	D	V	J	DNA	CDR3
.	17	TRBD2	TRBV28	TRBJ2-3	TGTGCCAGCAGTTCCCCCCGGGGGGGAAGAGCGACGGATACGCAGTATTTT	CASSSPRGGRATDTQYF
.	13	TRBD1	TRBV10-3	TRBJ2-7	TGTGCCATCAGCCCGGGACAGACCTACGAGCAGTACTTC	CAISPGQTYEQYF
.	14	.	TRBV6-6	TRBJ1-1	TGTGCCAGCAGCCCCGCGCGTGGGAACACTGAAGCTTTCTTT	CASSPARGNTEAFF
.	13	.	TRBV2	TRBJ2-3	TGTGCCAGCAGTTTACTTTTCACAGATACGCAGTATTTT	CASSLLFTDTQYF
.	16	TRBD2	TRBV28	TRBJ2-2	TGTGCCAGCAGGAGGACTAGCGGGTTAAGCGCCGGGGAGCTGTTTTTT	CASRRTSGLSAGELFF
.	15	TRBD2	TRBV5-1	TRBJ2-5	TGCGCCAGCAGCTTGGACGGGAGGTTGGGAGAGACCCAGTACTTC	CASSLDGRLGETQYF
.	17	TRBD1	TRBV28	TRBJ1-2	TGTGCCAGCAGACACCATTCCGGGACAGGGCGGACCTATGGCTACACCTTC	CASRHHSGTGRTYGYTF
.	16	TRBD1	TRBV19	TRBJ1-1	TGTGCCAGTAGTATATTTCGGACAGGCACAGACACTGAAGCTTTCTTT	CASSIFRTGTDTEAFF
.	13	.	TRBV7-3	TRBJ1-2	TGTGCCAGCAGCGAGCAGGGCGGTTCACGCTACACCTTC	CASSEQGGSRYTF
.	17	TRBD1	TRBV27	TRBJ2-1	TGTGCCAGCAGTTTCTACGGGAGACAGGGGGTTTCCAATGAGCAGTTCTTC	CASSFYGRQGVSNEQFF
once	16	TRBD1	TRBV12-5	TRBJ2-6	TGTGCTAGTGGTTTGTACAGGGGGTCTGGGGCCAACGTCCTGACTTTC	CASGLYRGSGANVLTF
.	17	TRBD2	TRBV9	TRBJ2-3	TGTGCCAGCAGCCCGCGGACTAGCACCGCGAGGGGAGATACGCAGTATTTT	CASSPRTSTARGDTQYF
.	16	TRBD1	TRBV27	TRBJ1-5	TGTGCCAGCAGTTTTCCCGAGGACAGGGGGGATCAGCCCCAGCATTTT	CASSFPEDRGDQPQHF
.	11	.	TRBV30	TRBJ1-2	TGTGCCAGTAGGGGTGTCTATGGCTACACCTTC	CASRGVYGYTF
.	14	.	TRBV5-1	TRBJ2-3	TGCGCCAGCAGTCACGATTCAGGTTCAGATACGCAGTATTTT	CASSHDSGSDTQYF
.	15	TRBD2	TRBV19	TRBJ2-7	TGTGCCAGTAGTATCAAGCTTCGCGGGGGGGCCGAGCAGTACTTC	CASSIKLRGGAEQYF
once	14	TRBD2	TRBV11-1	TRBJ2-7	TGTGCCAGCAGCTTATCGGGACTAGCTGCGAGTCAGTACTTC	CASSLSGLAASQYF
.	15	TRBD1	TRBV3-1/TRBV3-2	TRBJ1-2	TGTGCCAGCAGCCAAGCCCCGGACAGGAACTATGGCTACACCTTC	CASSQAPDRNYGYTF
.	21	.	TRBV19	TRBJ2-2	TGTGCCAGTAGTATGCCCGCCTTCGGGGTCCCGGGGGTACTGAACACCGGGGAGCTGTTTTTT	CASSMPAFGVPGVLNTGELFF
once	13	.	TRBV12-5	TRBJ1-1	TGTGCTAGTGGTTTAAACGAGGACACTGAAGCTTTCTTT	CASGLNEDTEAFF
few	14	.	TRBV7-8	TRBJ1-4	TGTGCCAGCAGCCGCAGGTCATTGAATGAAAAACTGTTTTTT	CASSRRSLNEKLFF
.	13	.	TRBV5-4	TRBJ2-2	TGTGCCAGCAGCTTGTACTCTGCCGGGGAGCTGTTTTTT	CASSLYSAGELFF
.	15	.	TRBV27	TRBJ2-3	TGTGCCAGCAGTCTCCGACTACCGAGCACAGATACGCAGTATTTT	CASSLRLPSTDTQYF
.	15	TRBD2	TRBV4-1	TRBJ2-7	TGCGCCAGCAGCCAAGATTCCTCGCGGGAGTTCCCCAGAGTGTTC	CASSQDSSREFPRVF
.	14	TRBD1	TRBV28	TRBJ2-5	TGTGCCAGCAGGTCGACAGGGGGAAGTAGGGCCCAGTACTTC	CASRSTGGSRAQYF
.	16	TRBD1	TRBV27	TRBJ2-1	TGTGCCAGCAGCGATACAGGGGGCTTCGGGATCAATGAGCAGTTCTTC	CASSDTGGFGINEQFF
.	23	.	TRBV21-1	TRBJ1-4	TGTGCCAGCAGCAAACGAACGAGGAGCTTCAGGGAAGGTAGGAAGAAGGCTAATGAAAAACTGTTTTTT	CASSKRTRSFREGRKKANEKLFF
.	14	TRBD1	TRBV6-5	TRBJ1-2	TGTGCCAGCGGGGAGACAGGGGGCGTCTATGGCTACACCTTC	CASGETGGVYGYTF
.	15	TRBD1	TRBV5-4	TRBJ2-3	TGTGCCAGCAGCACGGGACAGCCCGGCACAGATACGCAGTATTTT	CASSTGQPGTDTQYF
.	14	.	TRBV9	TRBJ2-3	TGTGCCAGCAGCGTCAGGGAACGCACAGATACGCAGTATTTT	CASSVRERTDTQYF
.	14	.	TRBV6-5	TRBJ2-5	TGTGCCAGCAGTTCAGGACTGCTACAAGAGACCCAGTACTTC	CASSSGLLQETQYF
.	14	.	TRBV5-8	TRBJ1-3	TGTGCCAGCAGCTTCTTTGTCTCTGGAAACACCATATATTTT	CASSFFVSGNTIYF
.	13	TRBD1	TRBV18	TRBJ1-5	TGTGCCAGCTCACAGGACAGGAATCAGCCCCAGCATTTT	CASSQDRNQPQHF
.	16	.	TRBV18	TRBJ2-4	TGTGCCAGCTCACCTAGCACATCCCTAGCCAAAAACATTCAGTACTTC	CASSPSTSLAKNIQYF
.	15	.	TRBV4-1	TRBJ1-6	TGCGCCAGCAGCCAAGAGGTGTCGACAAATTCACCCCTCCACTTT	CASSQEVSTNSPLHF
.	15	TRBD1	TRBV24-1	TRBJ2-1	TGTGCCACCAGTGTTTACGGGACAGGGCGCAATGAGCAGTTCTTC	CATSVYGTGRNEQFF
.	16	TRBD2	TRBV4-2	TRBJ2-5	TGTGCCAGCAGCCAGAGGGGACTAGCGGGAATAGAGACCCAGTACTTC	CASSQRGLAGIETQYF
.	13	.	TRBV5-1	TRBJ2-5	TGCGCCAGCAGCTTGCTGTCCCAAGAGACCCAGTACTTC	CASSLLSQETQYF
.	11	.	TRBV12-3/TRBV12-4	TRBJ2-1	TGTGCCAGCAGCCTGGACACTGAGCAGTTCTTC	CASSLDTEQFF
.	12	.	TRBV7-9	TRBJ2-1	TGTGCCAGCAGCTTAGACGGGGATGAGCAGTTCTTC	CASSLDGDEQFF